Listed here are 9 T cell receptor beta chains from one sample, sequenced in a study of T cells in Graves' hyperthyroidism and ophthalmopathy. RNA transcripts served as the template for amplifying TCR beta CDR3 regions. HTBI primers were employed in a first-round RT-PCR of the TCR CDR3. MiXCR, applied by TCRdb to the multiplex PCR reads, yields one record per CDR3 protein. In the table there are hundreds of thousands of distinct CDR3 sequences, about 20% of which are singletons. The sample taken for sequencing was blood. These receptors were collected from a woman in her 70s with Graves' ophthalmopathy.

This clonotype was seen a few times. The chain combines TRBV3-1 with TRBJ1-2, with no clear D. Trimming pared 6 bases from V and 2 bases from J, leaving 13 bases between. The CDR3 runs to 14 residues. The germline V gene encodes CDR1 LGHDT and CDR2 YNNKEL (reference sequence). CDR3 nucleotide sequence: TGTGCCAGCAGGCGAAGTGAGAGGAACTATGGCTACACCTTC. This gives the protein CASRRSERNYGYTF.

This clonotype was seen only a few times. This CDR3 reads CAISRTGTEQFF. CDR3 in DNA: TGTGCCATCAGTCGAACAGGGACTGAGCAGTTCTTC. V is TRBV10-3 and J is TRBJ2-1; weak D call: TRBD1 (6 bases). The CDR3 spans 12 residues. Germline values: CDR1 ENHRY, CDR2 SYGVKD. With 5 bases removed from V and 9 bases from J, the gap between germline ends came to 11 bases.

Only a few counts were recorded for this clonotype. The rearrangement uses TRBV15 and TRBJ2-3, with no clear D. Trimming pared 3 bases from V and 6 bases from J, leaving 7 bases between. CDR1 is LNHNV, CDR2 YYDKDF, per germline (reference sequence). The CDR3 contains 12 residues. CDR3 region: CATSRDPDTQYF. Here the CDR3 DNA reads TGTGCCACCAGCAGGGATCCCGATACGCAGTATTTT.

V usage is TRBV6-6 and J usage is TRBJ1-3, with 8 bases identical to TRBD1. The CDR3 contains 18 residues. J gave up 1 base and V 0 bases, and 8 bases lay outside the gene matches. Germline-derived CDR1 and CDR2 are MNHNY and SVGAGI (reference sequence). In DNA, the CDR3 is TGTGCCAGCAGTTACTCCCCGGCAGGGGGCCTTTCTGGAAACACCATATATTTT. This gives the protein CASSYSPAGGLSGNTIYF.

This clonotype was seen at least ten times. The V gene is TRBV6-2 or TRBV6-3, the J gene TRBJ2-2; D not certain. V lost 8 bases, J lost 0 bases, and 13 bases lay in between. This CDR3 spans 15 amino acids. Germline V lookup: CDR1 MNHEY, CDR2 SVGEGT. DNA of the CDR3: TGTGCCAGCTCCCCCCGGCAGCCGAACACCGGGGAGCTGTTTTTT. Translated, it gives CASSPRQPNTGELFF.

In this sample, this clonotype turned up many times. J is TRBJ2-1 and V is TRBV11-2; 7 nucleotides line up with TRBD2. Germline loops: CDR1 SGHAT, CDR2 FQNNGV. CDR3 length equals 15 residues. V gave up 3 bases and J gave up 3 bases; unmatched junction bases: 5. This CDR3 reads CASSFSLADYNEQFF. The CDR3 DNA follows: TGTGCCAGCAGCTTTTCGCTAGCGGACTACAATGAGCAGTTCTTC.

This clonotype has just a few counts. J is TRBJ2-5 and V is TRBV11-2, with 7 bases aligning to TRBD1. V was clipped by 4 bases and J by 9 bases; unmatched bases: 32. CDR1 and CDR2 from the germline V gene are SGHAT and FQNNGV. The CDR3 is 21 residues long. CDR3 residues: CASSSLPLTGRGQDRQKAQYF. In nucleotides, the CDR3 is TGTGCCAGCAGCTCCTTACCCCTGACAGGCAGAGGCCAGGACAGGCAAAAGGCCCAGTACTTC.

This clonotype was seen only a few times. This chain links TRBV20-1 with TRBJ1-1; D is undetermined. The CDR3 loop spans 15 amino acids. V was shortened by 4 bases and J by 4 bases, with 19 bases between the two germline ends. Germline lookup yields CDR1 DFQATT and CDR2 SNEGSKA (reference sequence). In DNA form, the CDR3 reads TGCAGTGCTACAACGAATCGGGTTTCGGGCACTGAAGCTTTCTTT. The encoded protein is CSATTNRVSGTEAFF.

The V and J genes are TRBV25-1 and TRBJ2-3; no clear D gene. The ends were cut back, 0 bases at V and 8 bases at J, with 6 bases in the middle. Germline V CDR1 and CDR2: MGHDK, SYGVNS. The CDR3 sequence is 12 residues long. For the CDR3, the DNA is TGTGCCAGCAGTGAATACTCCGGTACGCAGTATTTT. Amino acids: CASSEYSGTQYF.